What follows are 25 T cell receptor beta chains derived from one specimen sequenced in a study of OX40 agonist ivuxolimab in advanced cancers. Sequencing was performed with immunoSEQ multiplex PCR; in TCRdb, only in-frame clones are kept and a portion is missing. The repertoire consists of roughly 90,000 clones, with 94% occurring once and the leading ten covering about 2.6%. The specimen comprised CD4+ or CD8+ T cells sorted from blood, sampled in a trial of the OX40 agonist ivuxolimab. Receptors were obtained from an adult with an advanced solid tumor such as melanoma, head and neck, liver or kidney cancer.

The chain employs TRBV5-1 and TRBJ2-2, with D hard to call. The CDR3 spans 16 residues. Germline lookup yields CDR1 SGHRS and CDR2 YFSETQ. Trimming removed 1 base from V and 0 bases from J, with 10 bases in between. CDR3 loop: CASSLSGIANTGELFF. CDR3 DNA: TGCGCCAGCAGCTTGTCCGGCATCGCGAACACCGGGGAGCTGTTTTTT.

The CDR3 reads CASSQSDRMNTEAFF. The CDR3 DNA reads as TGCGCCAGCAGTCAATCGGACAGGATGAACACTGAAGCTTTCTTT. The chain uses TRBV23-1 and TRBJ1-1; 7 nucleotides match TRBD1. TRBV23-1 is reported as an ORF; its role is uncertain. Trimming took 0 bases from V and 0 from J; bases not matched to a gene: 1. The CDR3 is 15 amino acids.

The chain links TRBV7-9 to TRBJ1-1; 10 bases map to TRBD1. The germline CDR1 and CDR2 sequences are SEHNR and FQNEAQ (reference sequence). This CDR3 has 15 amino acids. Germline trimming cut 3 bases from V and 5 bases from J; bases unmatched to any gene: 6. This CDR3 reads CASSFGDRGKTEAFF. The DNA of the CDR3 is TGTGCCAGCAGCTTTGGGGACAGGGGAAAGACTGAAGCTTTCTTT. The variable domain in full, completed from reference TRBV7-9 and TRBJ1-1, reads DTGVSQNPRHKITKRGQNVTFRCDPISEHNRLYWYRQTLGQGPEFLTYFQNEAQLEKSRLLSDRFSAERPKGSFSTLEIQRTEQGDSAMYLCASSFGDRGKTEAFFGQGTRLTVV.

The gene calls are TRBV7-9 and TRBJ2-7, with D possibly TRBD2 on 6 matching bases. This CDR3 is built from 15 residues. Germline V gives CDR1 SEHNR, CDR2 FQNEAQ (reference sequence). V lost 4 bases and J lost 2, with 15 bases in between. The DNA of the CDR3 is TGTGCCAGCAGCTACCGGGACTCCTTCGCCTACGAGCAGTACTTC. Protein: CASSYRDSFAYEQYF.

The genes are TRBV4-1 and TRBJ2-3, with TRBD2 matching over 12 bases. The CDR3 is made up of 18 amino acids. J gave up 9 bases and V 0 bases, and 13 bases lay outside the gene matches. The V gene's germline CDR1 is MGHRA and CDR2 YSYEKL. The CDR3 DNA follows: TGCGCCAGCAGCCAAGACCCAAGATTGACTAGCGGGAGTTCCACGCAGTATTTT. Encoded protein: CASSQDPRLTSGSSTQYF.

The rearrangement joins TRBV30 to TRBJ2-7, with D unclear. Trimming pared 5 bases from V and 3 bases from J, leaving 14 bases between. The germline V gene encodes CDR1 GTSNPN and CDR2 SVGIG (reference sequence). CDR3 size: 13 residues. The CDR3 region has the DNA TGTGCCTGGGGTTTAGAAAGGGTCTACGAGCAGTACTTC. It translates to CAWGLERVYEQYF. Together with reference TRBV30 and TRBJ2-7, the CDR3 gives the full variable domain: SQTIHQWPATLVQPVGSPLSLECTVEGTSNPNLYWYRQAAGRGLQLLFYSVGIGQISSEVPQNLSASRPQDRQFILSSKKLLLSDSGFYLCAWGLERVYEQYFGPGTRLTVT.

The rearrangement uses TRBV7-2 and TRBJ2-3; tentatively, D is TRBD2 (5 bases). The germline V and J ends were trimmed by 2 bases and 0 bases, with 12 bases remaining between them. Germline values: CDR1 SGHTA, CDR2 FQGNSA. This CDR3 has 16 residues. The chain's CDR3 is CASSLPRAASTDTQYF. CDR3 coding DNA: TGTGCCAGCAGCTTACCGCGAGCGGCTAGCACAGATACGCAGTATTTT.

The J gene is TRBJ2-5, the V gene TRBV14; either TRBD1 or TRBD2 may fit D (5 bases each). Per the germline V gene, CDR1 is SGHDN and CDR2 is FVKESK. The V end lost 1 base, the J end lost 8 bases, and 5 bases lay between the germline ends. This CDR3 is 11 amino acids long. The CDR3 protein is CASSQGDTQYF. The CDR3 DNA reads as TGTGCCAGCAGCCAAGGGGACACCCAGTACTTC.

This clone was found once. The CDR3 protein is CSVAGPDSYEQYF. The CDR3 DNA sequence: TGCAGCGTTGCCGGGCCTGACTCCTACGAGCAGTACTTC. The chain recombines TRBV29-1 with TRBJ2-7; D unclear. V lost 4 bases and J lost 0, with 10 bases in between. CDR3 length: 13 residues. Germline CDR1 SQVTM, CDR2 ANQGSEA.

The rearrangement joins TRBV5-4 to TRBJ2-5; D call uncertain. Germline V gene sequence: CDR1 SGHNT, CDR2 YYREEE (reference sequence). Trimming removed 2 bases at V and 1 base at J, with 6 bases between. This CDR3 spans 13 amino acids. The CDR3 nucleotides read TGTGCCAGCAGCTTTGACATCCAAGAGACCCAGTACTTC. The encoded protein is CASSFDIQETQYF.

This chain connects TRBV7-9 to TRBJ1-2, with a tentative D call TRBD1 (5 bases). V lost 5 bases and J 4 bases, leaving 20 bases between the germline ends. This CDR3 is built from 16 residues. Germline V lookup: CDR1 SEHNR, CDR2 FQNEAQ (reference sequence). CDR3 nucleotides: TGTGCCAGCAGCCCCAGGGTGGCGGGGACCCTCTATGGCTACACCTTC. This codes for CASSPRVAGTLYGYTF. The full variable domain, rest sourced from reference TRBV7-9 and TRBJ1-2, is DTGVSQNPRHKITKRGQNVTFRCDPISEHNRLYWYRQTLGQGPEFLTYFQNEAQLEKSRLLSDRFSAERPKGSFSTLEIQRTEQGDSAMYLCASSPRVAGTLYGYTFGSGTRLTVV.

This chain uses TRBV27 with TRBJ2-5; D unresolved. In germline, CDR1 is MNHEY, CDR2 SMNVEV (reference sequence). CDR3 length: 13 residues. V was cut by 1 base and J by 4 bases, with 7 bases left in between. CDR3 bases: TGTGCCAGCAGTTTATGGAACCTAGAGACCCAGTACTTC. This codes for CASSLWNLETQYF.

V gene TRBV19 combines with J gene TRBJ1-2, with 7 bases identical to TRBD1. The trim removed 0 bases at V and 8 bases at J, leaving 6 bases unmatched. From germline, CDR1 is LNHDA and CDR2 SQIVND (reference sequence). This CDR3 comprises 14 residues. CDR3 sequence (DNA): TGTGCCAGTAGTATAGAAGGGGGCATGATCGGCTACACCTTC. This codes for CASSIEGGMIGYTF.

V and J are TRBV6-4 and TRBJ2-1; D is possibly TRBD1 (5 bases). This CDR3 has 16 residues. V dropped 6 bases and J dropped 2 bases, with 17 bases sitting between them. The germline gives CDR1 MRHNA, CDR2 SNTAGT. The CDR3 nucleotides read TGTGCCAGCAGCCAAGGGGTCAACAGGCCCTACAATGAGCAGTTCTTC. Protein: CASSQGVNRPYNEQFF.

The V call is TRBV9, the J call TRBJ2-7; the match to TRBD1 covers 7 bases. The length of the CDR3 is 15 residues. Germline values: CDR1 SGDLS, CDR2 YYNGEE. Trimming cost V 0 bases and J 0 bases; bases outside gene matches: 3. The CDR3 nucleotides are TGTGCCAGCAGCGTAGGTGGGACAGTCTCCTACGAGCAGTACTTC. It translates to CASSVGGTVSYEQYF.

The rearrangement links TRBV11-2 to TRBJ1-3; maybe TRBD1 (6 bases). Germline CDR1 reads SGHAT; CDR2 reads FQNNGV. This CDR3 is 15 amino acids long. Trimming took off 3 bases at V and 8 bases at J, with 17 bases between the two ends. CDR3 DNA sequence: TGTGCCAGCAGCTTTCCGACTATAGGGGGGGACACCATATATTTT. As protein: CASSFPTIGGDTIYF.

This clone was seen only once. This chain joins TRBV5-6 and TRBJ2-6, with D perhaps being TRBD1 or TRBD2 (5 bases each). V was shortened by 0 bases and J by 4 bases, with 8 bases between the two germline ends. CDR3 length: 15 amino acids. Looked up from germline, CDR1 is SGHDT and CDR2 is YYEEEE. This CDR3 reads CASSLGGVGANVLTF. In DNA, the CDR3 is TGTGCCAGCAGCTTGGGAGGGGTAGGGGCCAACGTCCTGACTTTC.

The chain uses TRBV7-6 and TRBJ2-2; 9 bases fit TRBD2. CDR3 length: 16 residues. The V gene's germline CDR1 is SGHVS and CDR2 FNYEAQ. The V gene end was trimmed by 2 bases and the J gene end by 0 bases; junction bases not matched to a gene: 1. Here the CDR3 DNA reads TGTGCCAGCAGCTTAAGCGGGGGGCCGAACACCGGGGAGCTGTTTTTT. Protein sequence: CASSLSGGPNTGELFF.

The chain is built from TRBV5-6 and TRBJ2-7; the match to TRBD2 covers 9 bases. J was trimmed by 1 base and V by 4 bases; bases with no gene match: 9. The CDR3 runs to 16 residues. Germline V lookup: CDR1 SGHDT, CDR2 YYEEEE. The CDR3 loop is CASSQTSGPISYEQYF. The CDR3 DNA is TGTGCCAGCAGCCAGACTAGCGGCCCAATATCCTACGAGCAGTACTTC.

This clone has just one count. This CDR3 is CASSFSGQGPTYYGYTF. The CDR3 DNA reads as TGTGCCAGCAGTTTCTCGGGACAGGGGCCCACTTACTATGGCTACACCTTC. The chain links TRBV27 to TRBJ1-2; TRBD1 matches at 10 bases. Unmatched junction bases numbered 10, after V lost 3 bases and J lost 3 bases. The CDR3 sequence is 17 residues long. CDR1 and CDR2 from the germline V gene are MNHEY and SMNVEV (reference sequence).

This clone was picked up one time. The rearrangement links TRBV7-6 to TRBJ1-4; no clear D. The CDR3 loop spans 18 amino acids. The ends were cut back, 1 base at V and 5 bases at J, with 20 bases in the middle. Germline CDR1 SGHVS, CDR2 FNYEAQ. Written as DNA, the CDR3 is TGTGCCAGCAGCTTAGAGGTTTCCGCGACATTAATAAATGAAAAACTGTTTTTT. Translation gives CASSLEVSATLINEKLFF.

The V call is TRBV6-5, the J call TRBJ2-7; D gene uncertain. Germline V gene sequence: CDR1 MNHEY, CDR2 SVGAGI. There are 13 residues in the CDR3. The V gene lost 4 bases and the J gene lost 0 bases, with 7 bases spanning the gap. The CDR3 DNA reads as TGTGCCAGCAGTTTTGGTGGCTCCTACGAGCAGTACTTC. This gives the protein CASSFGGSYEQYF.

The chain employs TRBV7-8 and TRBJ2-7; D could derive from TRBD1 or TRBD2 (6 bases each). The CDR3 is 11 amino acids. CDR1 and CDR2 (germline): SGHVS, FQNEAQ. V was pared by 3 bases and J by 9 bases, with 9 bases between. CDR3 nucleotide sequence: TGTGCCAGCAGCTTCGAGGGGGGGCAGTACTTC. Its translation is CASSFEGGQYF.

This chain uses TRBV27 with TRBJ1-2; 7 bases fit TRBD1. The CDR3 sequence is 15 residues long. Germline loops: CDR1 MNHEY, CDR2 SMNVEV (reference sequence). After removal of 5 bases from V and 7 bases from J, the junction contained 13 bases not matched to a gene. DNA for the CDR3: TGTGCCAGCAGTCCAAGGACAGGTTCTCATCTTGGCTACACCTTC. Translation gives CASSPRTGSHLGYTF.

This clone occurred a few times. The J gene is TRBJ1-2, the V gene TRBV5-1, with 8 bases that match TRBD1. Per germline, CDR1 SGHRS and CDR2 YFSETQ. Trimming at V came to 3 bases and at J to 4 bases, leaving 5 bases not matched to a gene. The CDR3 covers 14 residues. The CDR3 protein is CASSSSTGAYGYTF. The CDR3 DNA reads TGCGCCAGCAGCTCTTCGACAGGGGCCTATGGCTACACCTTC.